The present TCR beta chain was sequenced within a study of Tregs in tolerant kidney transplant recipients. Some clones are missing from TCRdb's copy, which holds only in-frame ones; the method was immunoSEQ multiplex PCR. The sample shows under 95,000 clones, 75% to 95% of them seen only once. The sample here was Tregs from blood, taken before the transplant. The receptor's source is a human donor who received a combined kidney and bone marrow transplant.

Here the CDR3 reads CASSLGQSTEAFF. CDR3 coding DNA: TGTGCCAGCAGCCTGGGACAGAGCACTGAAGCTTTCTTT. V usage is TRBV7-2 and J usage is TRBJ1-1; TRBD1 matches 7 bases. The junction had 4 bases not matched to a gene; V was cut back by 5 bases and J by 4 bases. The CDR3 has 13 amino acids. Looked up from germline, CDR1 is SGHTA and CDR2 is FQGNSA.